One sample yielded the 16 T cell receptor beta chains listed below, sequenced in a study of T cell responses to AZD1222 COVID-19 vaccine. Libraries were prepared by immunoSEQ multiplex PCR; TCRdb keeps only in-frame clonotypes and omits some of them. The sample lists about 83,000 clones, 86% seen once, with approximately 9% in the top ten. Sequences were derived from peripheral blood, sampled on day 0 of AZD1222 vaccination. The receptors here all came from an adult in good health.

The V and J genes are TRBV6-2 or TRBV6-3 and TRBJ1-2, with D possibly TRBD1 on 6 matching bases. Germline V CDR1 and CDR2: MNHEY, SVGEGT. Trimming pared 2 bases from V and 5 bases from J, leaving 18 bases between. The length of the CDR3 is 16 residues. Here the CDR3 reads CASSYPGRGGAYGYTF. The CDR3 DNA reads TGTGCCAGCAGTTACCCCGGTCGGGGGGGCGCGTATGGCTACACCTTC.

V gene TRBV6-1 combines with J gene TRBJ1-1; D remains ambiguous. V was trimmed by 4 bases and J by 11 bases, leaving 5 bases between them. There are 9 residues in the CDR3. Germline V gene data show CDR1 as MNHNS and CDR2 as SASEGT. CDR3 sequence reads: CASSGVAFF. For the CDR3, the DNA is TGTGCCAGCAGTGGGGTGGCTTTCTTT.

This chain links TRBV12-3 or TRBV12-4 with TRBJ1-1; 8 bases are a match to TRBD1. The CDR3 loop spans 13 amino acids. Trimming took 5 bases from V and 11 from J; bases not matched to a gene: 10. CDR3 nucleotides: TGTGCCAGCAGTCCGGCCCTGACAGGGGCCGCTTTCTTT. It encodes CASSPALTGAAFF.

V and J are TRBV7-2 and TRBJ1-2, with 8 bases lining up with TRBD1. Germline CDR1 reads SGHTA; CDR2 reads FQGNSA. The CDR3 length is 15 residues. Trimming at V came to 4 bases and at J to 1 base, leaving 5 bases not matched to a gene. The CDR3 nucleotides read TGTGCCAGCAGCTCTTCCGGACAGGGTAACTATGGCTACACCTTC. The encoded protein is CASSSSGQGNYGYTF.

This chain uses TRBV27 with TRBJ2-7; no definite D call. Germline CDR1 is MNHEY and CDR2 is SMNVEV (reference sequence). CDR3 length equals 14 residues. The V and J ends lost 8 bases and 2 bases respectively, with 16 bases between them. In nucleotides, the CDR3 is TGTGCCAGCTGGTCTGCACCGCCCGCCTACGAGCAGTACTTC. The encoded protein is CASWSAPPAYEQYF.

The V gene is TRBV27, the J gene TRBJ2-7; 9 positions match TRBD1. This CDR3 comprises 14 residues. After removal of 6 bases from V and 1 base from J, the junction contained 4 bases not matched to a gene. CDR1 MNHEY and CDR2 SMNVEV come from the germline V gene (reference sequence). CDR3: CASRQGAKSYEQYF. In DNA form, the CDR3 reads TGTGCCAGCAGACAGGGGGCGAAGTCCTACGAGCAGTACTTC.

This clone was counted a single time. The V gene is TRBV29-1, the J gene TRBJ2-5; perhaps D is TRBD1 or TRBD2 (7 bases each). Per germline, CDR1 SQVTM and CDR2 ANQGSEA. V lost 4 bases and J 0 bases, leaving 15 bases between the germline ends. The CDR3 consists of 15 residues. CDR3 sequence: CSVGGGGLYQETQYF. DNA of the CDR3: TGCAGCGTTGGGGGAGGGGGCCTGTACCAAGAGACCCAGTACTTC.

CDR3 coding DNA: TGTGCCAGCAACGCCGCGGGACAGGGGATCTATGGCTACACCTTC. Protein: CASNAAGQGIYGYTF. This rearrangement joins TRBV28 to TRBJ1-2; 10 bases agree with TRBD1. CDR3 length: 15 residues. V shed 7 bases, J shed 4 bases, and the junction held 9 bases outside the gene matches. Germline CDR1 MDHEN, CDR2 SYDVKM.

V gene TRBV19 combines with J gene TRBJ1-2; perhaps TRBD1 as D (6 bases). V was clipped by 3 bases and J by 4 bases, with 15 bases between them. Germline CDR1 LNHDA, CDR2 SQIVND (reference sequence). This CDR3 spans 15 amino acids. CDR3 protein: CASSIGWGQGYGYTF. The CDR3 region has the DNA TGTGCCAGTAGTATCGGCTGGGGGCAGGGCTATGGCTACACCTTC.

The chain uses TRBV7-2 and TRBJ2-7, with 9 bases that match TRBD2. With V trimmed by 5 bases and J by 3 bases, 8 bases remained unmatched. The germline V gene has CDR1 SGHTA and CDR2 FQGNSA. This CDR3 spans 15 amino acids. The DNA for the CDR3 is TGTGCCAGCAGCATTAGCGGGAGTAATCTCTACGAGCAGTACTTC. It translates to CASSISGSNLYEQYF.

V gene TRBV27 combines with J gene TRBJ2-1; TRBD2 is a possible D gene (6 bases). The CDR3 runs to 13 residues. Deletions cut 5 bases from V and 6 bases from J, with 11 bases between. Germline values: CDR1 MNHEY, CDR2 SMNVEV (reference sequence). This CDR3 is CASSPTSINEQFF. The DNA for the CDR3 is TGTGCCAGCAGTCCGACTAGTATCAATGAGCAGTTCTTC.

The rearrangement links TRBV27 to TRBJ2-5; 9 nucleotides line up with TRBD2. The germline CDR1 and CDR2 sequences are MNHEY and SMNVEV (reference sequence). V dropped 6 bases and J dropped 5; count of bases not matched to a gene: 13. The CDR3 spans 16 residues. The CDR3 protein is CASSDRAGGPDETQYF. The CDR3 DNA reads TGTGCCAGCAGCGACAGGGCGGGAGGGCCGGATGAGACCCAGTACTTC.

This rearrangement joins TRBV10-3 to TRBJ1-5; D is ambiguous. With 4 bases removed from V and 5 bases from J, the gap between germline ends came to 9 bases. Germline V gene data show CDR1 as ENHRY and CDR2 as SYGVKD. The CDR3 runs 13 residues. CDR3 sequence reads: CAISADSDQPQHF. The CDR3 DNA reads TGTGCCATCAGTGCGGACTCAGATCAGCCCCAGCATTTT.

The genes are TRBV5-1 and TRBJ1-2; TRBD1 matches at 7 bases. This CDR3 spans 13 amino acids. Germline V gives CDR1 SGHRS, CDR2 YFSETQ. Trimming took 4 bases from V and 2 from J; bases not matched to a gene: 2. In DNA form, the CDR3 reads TGCGCCAGCAGCAGGGGGCTAAACTATGGCTACACCTTC. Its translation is CASSRGLNYGYTF.

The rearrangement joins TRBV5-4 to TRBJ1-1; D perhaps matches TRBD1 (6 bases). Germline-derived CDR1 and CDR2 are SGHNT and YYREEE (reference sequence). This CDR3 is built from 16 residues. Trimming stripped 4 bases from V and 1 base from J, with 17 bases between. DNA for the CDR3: TGTGCCAGCAGCCACGCCCCCGGGACAAGGAACACTGAAGCTTTCTTT. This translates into CASSHAPGTRNTEAFF.

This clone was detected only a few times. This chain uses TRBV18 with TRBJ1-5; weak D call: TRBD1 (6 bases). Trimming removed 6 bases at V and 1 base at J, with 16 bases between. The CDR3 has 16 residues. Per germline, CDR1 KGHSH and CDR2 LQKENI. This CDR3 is CASSQGQGQSNQPQHF. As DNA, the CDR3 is TGTGCCAGCTCCCAGGGACAAGGACAGAGCAATCAGCCCCAGCATTTT.